Listed here are 24 T cell receptor beta chains from one sample, sequenced in a study of persistence of HIV-infected CD4 T cells. Stimulation used approximately 9.5 ug/mL lysate from CMV-infected fibroblasts. Sorting of responding CD4+ T cells relied on upregulated CD40 ligand together with CD69. Sequencing used immunoSEQ version 4 in survey mode. The table came from immunoSEQ multiplex PCR; TCRdb's copy has only in-frame clones and leaves some out. The table includes some 7,000 clones, 75% to 85% detected once. Which antigens these TCRs recognize remains unknown. Sequences were derived from CD4+ T cells sorted from PBMCs after approximately 19-hour stimulation, sampled from a patient who received antiretroviral therapy. The receptor set was obtained from an adult woman with HIV who was CMV-seropositive.

The V call is TRBV6-5, the J call TRBJ1-6; possible D gene TRBD1, 6 bases. The germline CDR1 and CDR2 sequences are MNHEY and SVGAGI. This CDR3 is 14 amino acids long. With 5 bases removed from V and 9 bases from J, the gap between germline ends came to 14 bases. In nucleotides, the CDR3 is TGTGCCAGCAGTACGAGACAGGAGTTTTCACCCCTCCACTTT. It yields the protein CASSTRQEFSPLHF.

V usage is TRBV5-4 and J usage is TRBJ1-2; D unresolved. Germline V gives CDR1 SGHNT, CDR2 YYREEE (reference sequence). The CDR3 runs 13 residues. Trimming pared 3 bases from V and 3 bases from J, leaving 9 bases between. CDR3 protein: CASSSRTDYGYTF. CDR3 sequence (DNA): TGTGCCAGCAGCTCCCGGACCGACTATGGCTACACCTTC.

The chain couples TRBV5-1 to TRBJ2-7, with 9 bases aligning to TRBD1. The J segment lost 6 bases and the V segment lost 4 bases, leaving 8 bases of the junction unmatched. CDR1 and CDR2 from the germline V gene are SGHRS and YFSETQ. This CDR3 comprises 14 residues. CDR3 DNA: TGCGCCAGCAGCGACACAGGGGGCGCGGGCGAGCAGTACTTC. This codes for CASSDTGGAGEQYF.

J is TRBJ2-7 and V is TRBV19; the D gene is possibly TRBD2 (5 bases). Germline V lookup: CDR1 LNHDA, CDR2 SQIVND (reference sequence). The CDR3 extends over 16 amino acids. V dropped 8 bases and J dropped 2 bases, with 22 bases sitting between them. The CDR3 sequence is CASSLGRGLETYEQYF. CDR3 coding DNA: TGTGCCAGTTCCCTCGGTCGGGGTCTCGAAACCTACGAGCAGTACTTC.

In this sample, this clone turned up a few times. J is TRBJ2-3 and V is TRBV19, with TRBD2 matching over 7 bases. The CDR3 length is 16 residues. V gave up 2 bases and J gave up 2 bases; unmatched junction bases: 7. Germline lookup yields CDR1 LNHDA and CDR2 SQIVND (reference sequence). CDR3 loop: CASSIMGGSPTDTQYF. The CDR3 bases are TGTGCCAGTAGTATAATGGGGGGGTCCCCCACAGATACGCAGTATTTT.

V and J are TRBV5-6 and TRBJ1-3, with no clear D. The CDR3 loop spans 14 amino acids. Per the germline V gene, CDR1 is SGHDT and CDR2 is YYEEEE. V was trimmed by 0 bases and J by 2 bases, leaving 6 bases between them. The CDR3 DNA reads as TGTGCCAGCAGCTTGGTAGGGACTGGAAACACCATATATTTT. This gives the protein CASSLVGTGNTIYF.

The chain combines TRBV30 with TRBJ2-1, with D unclear. From germline, CDR1 is GTSNPN and CDR2 SVGIG (reference sequence). The CDR3 is 13 residues long. The ends were cut back, 3 bases at V and 9 bases at J, with 15 bases in the middle. CDR3 coding DNA: TGTGCCTGGAGACAAAGGCAGTCGGGTGAGCAGTTCTTC. Translated: CAWRQRQSGEQFF.

The V and J genes are TRBV6-5 and TRBJ1-1; tentative D call: TRBD1 (5 bases). CDR3 size: 14 residues. V lost 7 bases and J 4 bases, leaving 16 bases between the germline ends. CDR1 is MNHEY, CDR2 SVGAGI, per germline. CDR3 residues: CASTYGRVSTEAFF. The CDR3 DNA reads TGTGCCAGCACATACGGCAGGGTAAGCACTGAAGCTTTCTTT.

The rearrangement joins TRBV6-5 to TRBJ1-3, with unresolved D. CDR1 and CDR2 (germline): MNHEY, SVGAGI. V dropped 8 bases and J dropped 4 bases, with 12 bases sitting between them. The CDR3 has 13 residues. The DNA of the CDR3 is TGTGCCAGCCGAGAGGTGCTAGGAAACACCATATATTTT. It yields the protein CASREVLGNTIYF.

The V call is TRBV5-4, the J call TRBJ2-2; D unresolved. From germline, CDR1 is SGHNT and CDR2 YYREEE (reference sequence). V was trimmed by 0 bases and J by 1 base, leaving 7 bases between them. The CDR3 has 15 amino acids. The CDR3 region has the DNA TGTGCCAGCAGCTTGGGGTCAAAGAACACCGGGGAGCTGTTTTTT. Its translation is CASSLGSKNTGELFF.

This clone was observed a single time. V and J are TRBV5-5 and TRBJ1-2; 7 bases match TRBD1. V dropped 1 base and J dropped 0; count of bases not matched to a gene: 12. CDR3 length: 18 residues. The germline gives CDR1 SGHKS, CDR2 YYEKEE (reference sequence). The CDR3 is CASSLHYRQGPTNYGYTF. The CDR3 bases are TGTGCCAGCAGCTTGCACTACCGACAGGGTCCCACTAACTATGGCTACACCTTC.

CDR3 nucleotides: TGTGCCTGGAGTGTATATCGGCGGCCACTCGAAGGGTATGGCTACACCTTC. Its translation: CAWSVYRRPLEGYGYTF. The genes are TRBV30 and TRBJ1-2, with unresolved D. The CDR3 runs to 17 residues. Per germline, CDR1 GTSNPN and CDR2 SVGIG (reference sequence). Trimming stripped 0 bases from V and 5 bases from J, with 22 bases between.

The chain carries TRBV7-2 and TRBJ1-2; 10 bases fit TRBD1. The CDR3 length is 13 residues. From germline, CDR1 is SGHTA and CDR2 FQGNSA. Losses at the gene ends were 8 bases for V and 6 bases for J; bases not matched to a gene: 6. The chain's CDR3 is CASAGTGAHGYTF. CDR3 coding DNA: TGTGCCAGCGCCGGGACAGGGGCCCATGGCTACACCTTC.

By share of the sample, this clone is medium-sized. This chain uses TRBV10-3 with TRBJ2-2; D is possibly TRBD1 (5 bases). From germline, CDR1 is ENHRY and CDR2 SYGVKD. The V gene lost 0 bases and the J gene lost 0 bases, with 8 bases spanning the gap. This CDR3 is 16 amino acids long. Here the CDR3 DNA reads TGTGCCATCAGTGAGTCTGGACATACGAACACCGGGGAGCTGTTTTTT. It translates to CAISESGHTNTGELFF.

J is TRBJ1-1 and V is TRBV6-5; 9 bases fit TRBD1. J gave up 5 bases and V 3 bases, and 10 bases lay outside the gene matches. Germline-derived CDR1 and CDR2 are MNHEY and SVGAGI. This CDR3 is built from 16 residues. The CDR3 region is CASSYVWTGEGTEAFF. The CDR3 nucleotides read TGTGCCAGCAGTTATGTGTGGACAGGGGAAGGTACTGAAGCTTTCTTT.

The chain links TRBV10-1 to TRBJ2-1; the match to TRBD2 covers 13 bases. Trimming removed 5 bases from V and 4 bases from J; junction bases left unmatched: 2. From germline, CDR1 is WNHNN and CDR2 SYGVQD (reference sequence). This CDR3 is built from 15 residues. For the CDR3, the DNA is TGCGCCAGCAGTAAGACTAGCGGGGGGTACAATGAGCAGTTCTTC. Its translation: CASSKTSGGYNEQFF.

J is TRBJ1-1 and V is TRBV7-2; D is unresolved. Germline V CDR1 and CDR2: SGHTA, FQGNSA. Trimming stripped 3 bases from V and 10 bases from J, with 15 bases between. The CDR3 is 13 residues long. This chain's CDR3 is CASSFGRPPRAFF. The CDR3, as DNA: TGTGCCAGCAGCTTTGGAAGGCCCCCTAGAGCTTTCTTT. Full variable domain (rest looked up from reference TRBV7-2 and TRBJ1-1): GAGVSQSPSNKVTEKGKDVELRCDPISGHTALYWYRQSLGQGLEFLIYFQGNSAPDKSGLPSDRFSAERTGGSVSTLTIQRTQQEDSAVYLCASSFGRPPRAFFGQGTRLTVV.

The J gene is TRBJ1-2, the V gene TRBV6-1, with D possibly being TRBD1 (5 bases). Germline V gene lookup returns CDR1 MNHNS and CDR2 SASEGT. The CDR3 loop spans 14 amino acids. Trimming took 5 bases from V and 0 from J, leaving 10 bases between them. The CDR3, as DNA: TGTGCCAGCAGTTATTCGGGGGCTAACTATGGCTACACCTTC. This sequence encodes CASSYSGANYGYTF.

The chain has TRBV29-1 and TRBJ1-2; D is uncertain. The length of the CDR3 is 13 residues. Trimming removed 4 bases from V and 4 bases from J, with 13 bases in between. Germline values: CDR1 SQVTM, CDR2 ANQGSEA. The CDR3 region has the DNA TGCAGCGTTGGTAACAGCGTCATCTATGGCTACACCTTC. As protein: CSVGNSVIYGYTF.

The V gene is TRBV29-1, the J gene TRBJ1-2; D perhaps matches TRBD1 (5 bases). Between the trimmed V and J ends, which lost 5 bases and 4 bases, there was a span of 8 bases. This CDR3 has 11 amino acids. The germline CDR1 and CDR2 sequences are SQVTM and ANQGSEA. In nucleotides, the CDR3 is TGCAGCGTTCTGGGGGGCTATGGCTACACCTTC. It yields the protein CSVLGGYGYTF. Full variable domain (outside the CDR3, taken from reference TRBV29-1 and TRBJ1-2): SAVISQKPSRDICQRGTSLTIQCQVDSQVTMMFWYRQQPGQSLTLIATANQGSEATYESGFVIDKFPISRPNLTFSTLTVSNMSPEDSSIYLCSVLGGYGYTFGSGTRLTVV.

The rearrangement uses TRBV5-1 and TRBJ2-3; TRBD2 matches at 7 bases. The CDR3 contains 16 residues. V gave up 0 bases and J gave up 2 bases; unmatched junction bases: 6. The germline V gene has CDR1 SGHRS and CDR2 YFSETQ. In DNA, the CDR3 is TGCGCCAGCAGCTTGGCGGGGGGAAGCCACACAGATACGCAGTATTTT. Its translation is CASSLAGGSHTDTQYF.

This chain uses TRBV6-6 with TRBJ1-3; no clear D. This CDR3 region has 12 residues. CDR1 MNHNY and CDR2 SVGAGI come from the germline V gene (reference sequence). The ends were cut back, 5 bases at V and 4 bases at J, with 6 bases in the middle. CDR3 protein: CASSLTGNTIYF. Written as DNA, the CDR3 is TGTGCCAGCAGTCTTACGGGAAACACCATATATTTT.

The sample holds one count of this clone. The chain carries TRBV5-1 and TRBJ1-2; a possible D gene is TRBD1 (5 bases). Trimming stripped 4 bases from V and 4 bases from J, with 11 bases between. CDR3 length equals 13 residues. In germline, CDR1 is SGHRS, CDR2 YFSETQ. The CDR3 DNA follows: TGCGCCAGCAGCATACAGGATACCTATGGCTACACCTTC. This gives the protein CASSIQDTYGYTF.

V and J are TRBV5-1 and TRBJ1-1; 7 bases match TRBD1. Unmatched junction bases numbered 4, after V lost 0 bases and J lost 5 bases. Germline V lookup: CDR1 SGHRS, CDR2 YFSETQ. The CDR3 covers 14 residues. The CDR3 DNA sequence: TGCGCCAGCAGCTTGGCAGGGGGAGGGACTGAAGCTTTCTTT. Protein: CASSLAGGGTEAFF.